Listed below are T cell receptor beta chains from one sample, sequenced in a study of shared clonotypes between healthy human individuals. Generated by immunoSEQ multiplex PCR, the TCRdb table keeps only in-frame clones and is missing some. The sample records about 2 million clones, approximately 95% being singletons. The source material was naive CD8+ T cells sorted from blood. All receptors come from a man aged 18 to 29 in good health. Both conserved end residues are part of each CDR3. The D gene is left open where the match is weak. Clone sizes are given selectively: once, few, many, or a class where the clone is expanded.

clone size | J gene | V gene | D gene | CDR3 DNA | CDR3 protein
. | TRBJ2-6 | TRBV4-3 | . | TGCGCCAGCAGCCAAGGGACGCGGCCACACGACTACTACTCTGGGGCCAACGTCCTGACTTTC | CASSQGTRPHDYYSGANVLTF
. | TRBJ2-5 | TRBV6-1 | . | TGTGCCAGCAGTGAACCCGTGGGGGTGGAGACCCAGTACTTC | CASSEPVGVETQYF
. | TRBJ2-1 | TRBV10-3 | . | TGTGCCATCAGTGATAACTGGAGCAATGAGCAGTTCTTC | CAISDNWSNEQFF
once | TRBJ2-7 | TRBV2 | TRBD1 | TGTGCAACTGAGGACAGGGGGCGCGGAGTGCAGTACTTC | CATEDRGRGVQYF
. | TRBJ2-7 | TRBV6-5 | . | TGTGCCAGCAGTTACTCGGACGGACCCTACGAGCAGTACTTC | CASSYSDGPYEQYF
. | TRBJ1-5 | TRBV11-2 | . | TGTGCCAGCAGCTTAGGTACAGAAGCCAATCAGCCCCAGCATTTT | CASSLGTEANQPQHF
once | TRBJ1-1 | TRBV13 | . | TGTGCCAGCAGCTTACCCTCAGGGATGAACACTGAAGCTTTCTTT | CASSLPSGMNTEAFF
. | TRBJ1-6 | TRBV2 | . | TGTGCCAGCAGTGAAGCGGGGGGGAGAAATTCACCCCTCCACTTT | CASSEAGGRNSPLHF
. | TRBJ1-2 | TRBV9 | TRBD1 | TGTGCCAGCAGCGTAGGACAGGGACCTAACTATGGCTACACCTTC | CASSVGQGPNYGYTF
once | TRBJ1-5 | TRBV5-5 | . | TGTGCCAGCAGCTTGCGGCAGGGGAGCAATCAGCCCCAGCATTTT | CASSLRQGSNQPQHF
. | TRBJ1-2 | TRBV25-1 | TRBD1 | TGTGCCAGCAGTGACCGGGACAGAACCAATAACTATGGCTACACCTTC | CASSDRDRTNNYGYTF
. | TRBJ1-2 | TRBV28 | . | TGTGCCAGCAGTTTAGAGGGGCATGGCTACACCTTC | CASSLEGHGYTF
. | TRBJ1-2 | TRBV5-1 | TRBD1 | TGCGCCAGCGGACCGACAGGGGCCGGACAGGGCTATGGCTACACCTTC | CASGPTGAGQGYGYTF
. | TRBJ1-4 | TRBV19 | . | TGTGCCAGTACGGACGGAGTCGGTGAAAAACTGTTTTTT | CASTDGVGEKLFF
. | TRBJ1-2 | TRBV30 | . | TGTGCCTGGAGTGGCCCCCCTATTAACCTTGGGGGTGGCTACACCTTC | CAWSGPPINLGGGYTF
. | TRBJ2-5 | TRBV13 | . | TGTGCCAGCAGCTTAGCCCTCGTACACCAAGAGACCCAGTACTTC | CASSLALVHQETQYF
. | TRBJ2-7 | TRBV11-2 | . | TGTGCCAGCAGCTTGGACAGCAACTACGAGCAGTACTTC | CASSLDSNYEQYF
. | TRBJ2-7 | TRBV4-1 | . | TGCGCCAGCAGCCAATTAGAGGGGTCGTCCTACGAGCAGTACTTC | CASSQLEGSSYEQYF
. | TRBJ2-7 | TRBV29-1 | . | TGCAGCGTTGGAGACATAGCGGAGGGGGCCTACGAGCAGTACTTC | CSVGDIAEGAYEQYF
. | TRBJ2-7 | TRBV27 | . | TGTGCCAGCAGCAATTTAGGGACGTTCACCTACGAGCAGTACTTC | CASSNLGTFTYEQYF
few | TRBJ1-1 | TRBV10-3 | . | TGTGCCATCAGTGAATCTCAGATCGATGGCACTGAAGCTTTCTTT | CAISESQIDGTEAFF
. | TRBJ2-3 | TRBV11-2 | TRBD1 | TGTGCCAGCAGCTTAGGCAGGGGGCTCACAGATACGCAGTATTTT | CASSLGRGLTDTQYF
. | TRBJ2-1 | TRBV6-1 | TRBD1 | TGTGCCAGCACCGAGGGGGCATCCTACAATGAGCAGTTCTTC | CASTEGASYNEQFF
once | TRBJ2-7 | TRBV27 | . | TGTGCCAGCAGTTTAACAGGTTACGAGCAGTACTTC | CASSLTGYEQYF
once | TRBJ2-7 | TRBV28 | . | TGTGCCAGCAGACTCGCAGGGAGCTCCTACGAGCAGTACTTC | CASRLAGSSYEQYF
. | TRBJ2-7 | TRBV4-3 | TRBD1 | TGCGCCAGCAGCCAAGATCTTGCGGGACAGGGGGCCTACGAGCAGTACTTC | CASSQDLAGQGAYEQYF